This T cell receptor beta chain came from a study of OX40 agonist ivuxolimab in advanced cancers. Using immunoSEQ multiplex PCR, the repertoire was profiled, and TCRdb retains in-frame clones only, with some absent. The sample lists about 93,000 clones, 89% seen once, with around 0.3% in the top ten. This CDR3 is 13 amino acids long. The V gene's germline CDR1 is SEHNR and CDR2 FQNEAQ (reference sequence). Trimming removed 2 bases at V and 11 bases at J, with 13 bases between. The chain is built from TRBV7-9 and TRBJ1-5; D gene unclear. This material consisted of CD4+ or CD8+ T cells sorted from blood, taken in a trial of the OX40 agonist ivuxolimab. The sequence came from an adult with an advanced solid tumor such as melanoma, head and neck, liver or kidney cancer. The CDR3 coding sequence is TGTGCCAGCAGCTTATCAGCTAGAAAGTCCCAGCATTTT. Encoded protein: CASSLSARKSQHF. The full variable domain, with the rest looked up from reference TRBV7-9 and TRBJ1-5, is DTGVSQNPRHKITKRGQNVTFRCDPISEHNRLYWYRQTLGQGPEFLTYFQNEAQLEKSRLLSDRFSAERPKGSFSTLEIQRTEQGDSAMYLCASSLSARKSQHFGDGTRLSIL.